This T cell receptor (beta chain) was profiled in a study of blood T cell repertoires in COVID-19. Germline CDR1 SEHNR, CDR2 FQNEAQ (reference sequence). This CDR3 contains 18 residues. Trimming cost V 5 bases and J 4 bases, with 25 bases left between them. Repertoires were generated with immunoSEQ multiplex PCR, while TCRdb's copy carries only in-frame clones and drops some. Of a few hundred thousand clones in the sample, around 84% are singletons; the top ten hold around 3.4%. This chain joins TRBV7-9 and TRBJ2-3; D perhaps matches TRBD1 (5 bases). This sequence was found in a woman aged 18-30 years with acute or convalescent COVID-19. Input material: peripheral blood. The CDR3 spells CASSIEVLDRGMADTQYF. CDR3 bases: TGTGCCAGCAGCATCGAGGTCTTGGATAGGGGTATGGCAGATACGCAGTATTTT.